This T cell receptor beta chain stems from a study of a mutant IDH1 vaccine in newly diagnosed glioma. Across the whole study: The start of vaccination came 4-6 weeks after radiotherapy alone, or with temozolomide cycles.

The CDR3 covers 13 residues. Trimming took 5 bases from V and 6 from J; bases not matched to a gene: 6. Germline assignment: CDR1 ENHRY and CDR2 SYGVKD. Worth noting for this clone: Its antigen is not identified.

Time point here: week 47, end of study. The investigators gave 300 ug of mutant IDH1 20-mer peptide in each vaccine dose, together with topical imiquimod. Astrocytomas that were new, WHO grade 3 or 4, IDH1-mutant and ATRX-lost were present in the donors. Some clones are missing from TCRdb's copy, which holds only in-frame ones; the method was immunoSEQ multiplex PCR. The sample yields around 30,000 clones, approximately 87% seen once. This sample comprised PBMCs, obtained from a glioma patient whose treatment included an IDH1 peptide vaccine. This receptor was obtained from a woman under 40 with glioma. This rearrangement joins TRBV10-3 to TRBJ1-2, with 7 positions matching TRBD1. The CDR3 protein is CAISPGTENGYTF. The CDR3 DNA reads TGTGCCATCAGTCCCGGGACAGAGAATGGCTACACCTTC.